Listed below are T cell receptor beta chains from one sample, sequenced in a study of blood T cell repertoires in COVID-19. Produced via immunoSEQ multiplex PCR; TCRdb's table is partial and in-frame only. This table has under 250,000 clones, around 90% appearing once. The specimen was peripheral blood. These receptors came from a woman in her 70s with active or convalescent COVID-19. The CDR3 runs from the conserved cysteine through the conserved F or W. D genes are given only for firm matches. The size of a clone is reported for some rows only, either as once, few or many, or as a class for expanded clones.

V	J	length	size	D	CDR3	DNA
TRBV4-3	TRBJ1-2	15	-	-	CASSYRGAMVGGYTF	TGCGCCAGCAGCTATCGGGGGGCGATGGTTGGTGGCTACACCTTC
TRBV4-3	TRBJ1-3	16	once	TRBD1	CASSQGTGPEGNTIYF	TGCGCCAGCAGCCAAGGGACAGGCCCTGAGGGAAACACCATATATTTT
TRBV19	TRBJ1-2	15	-	-	CASSIGRDINYGYTF	TGTGCCAGTAGTATAGGTCGGGACATAAACTATGGCTACACCTTC
TRBV6-2/TRBV6-3	TRBJ1-1	15	once	TRBD1	CASSTSDRAGTEAFF	TGTGCCAGCAGTACCTCCGACAGGGCTGGTACTGAAGCTTTCTTT
TRBV6-6	TRBJ1-2	15	many	-	CASSPLLTGPYGYTF	TGTGCCAGCAGCCCTCTCCTGACAGGACCTTATGGCTACACCTTC
TRBV2	TRBJ2-3	15	-	-	CASNIMGTSTDTQYF	TGTGCCAGCAATATCATGGGGACTAGCACAGATACGCAGTATTTT
TRBV6-4	TRBJ1-3	16	few	-	CASSDRGVASGNTIYF	TGTGCCAGCAGTGATCGGGGGGTAGCCTCTGGAAACACCATATATTTT
TRBV6-5	TRBJ1-3	16	-	TRBD1	CASSSRDRGHGNTIYF	TGTGCCAGCAGTTCCAGGGACAGGGGGCACGGAAACACCATATATTTT
TRBV4-1	TRBJ1-4	16	-	TRBD1	CASSQEGDRGSEKLFF	TGCGCCAGCAGCCAAGAGGGAGACAGGGGAAGCGAAAAACTGTTTTTT
TRBV3-1/TRBV3-2	TRBJ2-2	17	-	TRBD1	CASSQSPRDRVRGELFF	TGTGCCAGCAGCCAATCCCCCCGGGACAGGGTTAGGGGGGAGCTGTTTTTT
TRBV6-4	TRBJ2-3	14	-	TRBD2	CASSLSGGPDTQYF	TGTGCCAGCAGCCTTAGCGGGGGACCAGATACGCAGTATTTT
TRBV6-2/TRBV6-3	TRBJ1-1	14	-	-	CASSRQVMNTEAFF	TGTGCCAGCAGCCGACAGGTTATGAACACTGAAGCTTTCTTT
TRBV19	TRBJ1-2	12	-	TRBD1	CASSPQGNGYTF	TGTGCCAGTAGCCCACAGGGGAATGGCTACACCTTC
TRBV29-1	TRBJ1-2	12	few	-	CSVTTPNYGYTF	TGCAGCGTCACTACCCCTAACTATGGCTACACCTTC
TRBV6-5	TRBJ2-1	14	-	TRBD1	CAARLDRGINEQFF	TGTGCCGCCAGACTGGACAGGGGGATCAATGAGCAGTTCTTC
TRBV7-9	TRBJ2-3	15	-	TRBD2	CASSWTSGGADTQYF	TGTGCCAGCAGCTGGACTAGCGGGGGGGCCGATACGCAGTATTTT
TRBV11-2	TRBJ2-3	13	-	TRBD2	CASSTGLADTQYF	TGTGCCAGCAGCACCGGACTAGCAGATACGCAGTATTTT
TRBV5-1	TRBJ1-1	16	-	TRBD1	CASSFRTGGANTEAFF	TGCGCCAGCAGCTTTCGGACAGGGGGGGCGAACACTGAAGCTTTCTTT
TRBV3-1/TRBV3-2	TRBJ2-3	15	-	-	CASSHRPFDTDTQYF	TGTGCCAGCTCTCACAGGCCCTTTGACACAGATACGCAGTATTTT
TRBV5-1	TRBJ1-1	16	-	TRBD1	CASSLTGTGGLTEAFF	TGCGCCAGCAGCTTGACCGGGACAGGGGGTTTGACTGAAGCTTTCTTT
TRBV4-3	TRBJ1-5	14	-	-	CASSPGDGNQPQHF	TGCGCCAGCAGCCCAGGGGACGGCAATCAGCCCCAGCATTTT
TRBV27	TRBJ2-1	15	-	TRBD2	CASSLGLAGTNEQFF	TGTGCCAGCAGTTTAGGGCTAGCGGGGACCAATGAGCAGTTCTTC
TRBV19	TRBJ1-4	15	-	TRBD1	CASSNLDRGNEKLFF	TGTGCCAGTAGTAATTTGGACAGGGGGAATGAAAAACTGTTTTTT
TRBV9	TRBJ2-7	18	-	TRBD1	CASSPTRTGSFGDYEQYF	TGTGCCAGCAGCCCTACGCGGACAGGGAGTTTCGGGGACTACGAGCAGTACTTC
TRBV19	TRBJ1-1	17	-	-	CASSTQLTFTGGTEAFF	TGTGCCAGTAGTACACAACTAACCTTTACCGGCGGCACTGAAGCTTTCTTT
TRBV4-3	TRBJ1-2	18	-	-	CASSQDALSRGSTYGYTF	TGCGCCAGCAGCCAAGACGCCCTCTCCAGGGGATCTACCTATGGCTACACCTTC
TRBV18	TRBJ2-3	13	-	-	CASSPPLTDTQYF	TGTGCCAGCTCACCACCCCTCACAGATACGCAGTATTTT
TRBV6-5	TRBJ2-7	15	-	TRBD1	CASSYQRGQSYEQYF	TGTGCCAGCAGTTACCAAAGGGGACAGTCCTACGAGCAGTACTTC
TRBV6-5	TRBJ1-2	14	-	TRBD1	CACRSGGTNYGYTF	TGTGCCTGTCGATCAGGGGGCACTAACTATGGCTACACCTTC
TRBV3-1/TRBV3-2	TRBJ2-4	15	-	TRBD1	CASSKTGVAKNIQYF	TGTGCCAGCAGCAAAACAGGGGTAGCCAAAAACATTCAGTACTTC
TRBV4-3	TRBJ1-2	15	few	-	CASSPRLRAKDGYTF	TGCGCCAGCAGCCCGCGCCTCAGGGCGAAGGATGGCTACACCTTC
TRBV19	TRBJ1-2	13	-	-	CASSLRGYSGYTF	TGTGCCAGTAGCCTAAGGGGCTATTCAGGCTACACCTTC
TRBV7-2	TRBJ1-5	13	-	-	CASSLNLNQPQHF	TGTGCCAGCAGCTTAAACCTAAATCAGCCCCAGCATTTT
TRBV5-1	TRBJ2-4	13	-	-	CASMIDGKNIQYF	TGCGCCAGCATGATAGACGGGAAAAACATTCAGTACTTC
TRBV4-1	TRBJ2-5	13	-	-	CASSQWRGETQYF	TGCGCCAGCAGCCAATGGCGGGGAGAGACCCAGTACTTC
TRBV19	TRBJ1-5	12	once	-	CASSRGDQPQHF	TGTGCCAGTAGTAGGGGGGATCAGCCCCAGCATTTT
TRBV19	TRBJ1-1	14	-	TRBD1	CASRKAHRGTEAFF	TGTGCCAGTAGAAAGGCACACAGGGGTACTGAAGCTTTCTTT
TRBV28	TRBJ2-3	17	-	TRBD2	CASSSSGGPLSTDTQYF	TGTGCCAGCAGTTCCAGCGGGGGACCCCTTAGCACAGATACGCAGTATTTT
TRBV24-1	TRBJ1-2	12	-	-	CATSDPGGGYTF	TGTGCCACCAGTGATCCGGGGGGTGGCTACACCTTC
TRBV7-6	TRBJ1-6	15	-	-	CASSSQALPHSPLHF	TGTGCCAGCAGCTCGCAGGCTCTTCCGCATTCACCCCTCCACTTT
TRBV4-2	TRBJ1-2	15	-	TRBD1	CASSQGTGANYGYTF	TGTGCCAGCAGCCAAGGGACAGGGGCTAACTATGGCTACACCTTC
TRBV5-6	TRBJ1-3	14	-	-	CASSSKTGRNTIYF	TGTGCCAGCAGCTCAAAGACAGGTAGAAACACCATATATTTT
TRBV3-1/TRBV3-2	TRBJ2-3	16	-	TRBD1	CASSHTGGTSTDTQYF	TGTGCCAGCAGCCATACAGGGGGAACTAGCACAGATACGCAGTATTTT